The 8 T cell receptor beta chains presented below share a single source sample, sequenced in a study of beta chain features in type 1 diabetes. Sequenced material consisted of expressed TCRB transcripts (all of the isolated RNA was reverse transcribed). Sequencing was performed with immunoSEQ multiplex PCR; in TCRdb, only in-frame clones are kept and a portion is missing. The table has hundreds of thousands of clones, about a sixth seen once. The specimen was naive CD4+ T cells from blood. Receptors originate from a woman aged 18-30 years in good health.

The genes are TRBV29-1 and TRBJ2-5; TRBD1 or TRBD2 may be the D gene (6 bases each). V was shortened by 5 bases and J by 11 bases, with 15 bases between the two germline ends. The CDR3 is 11 amino acids. Germline assignment: CDR1 SQVTM and CDR2 ANQGSEA. Written as DNA, the CDR3 is TGCAGCGTTTTAGCGGCAGGGGAGCAGTACTTC. Its translation: CSVLAAGEQYF.

This clone has more than one count but fewer than ten. This chain links TRBV28 with TRBJ2-7, with 8 positions matching TRBD1. The CDR3 covers 13 residues. The ends lost 7 bases at V and 2 bases at J; junction bases unmatched: 4. The germline gives CDR1 MDHEN, CDR2 SYDVKM. CDR3 coding DNA: TGTGCCAGCACAGGGGGCTCAGCCTACGAGCAGTACTTC. As protein: CASTGGSAYEQYF.

This clone was seen a few times. V is TRBV7-2 and J is TRBJ2-3; the match to TRBD2 covers 8 bases. CDR1 and CDR2 (germline): SGHTA, FQGNSA. The CDR3 spans 15 residues. Trimming at V came to 8 bases and at J to 0 bases, leaving 7 bases not matched to a gene. DNA of the CDR3: TGTGCCAGCGGGCGTAAGCGGGAGAGCACAGATACGCAGTATTTT. It yields the protein CASGRKRESTDTQYF.

The gene calls are TRBV2 and TRBJ1-2; D might be TRBD1 (5 bases). The CDR3 has 14 residues. The V end was cut by 3 bases, the J end by 0 bases, with 8 bases between. CDR1 and CDR2 from the germline V gene are SNHLY and FYNNEI. The chain's CDR3 is CASSDGGSNYGYTF. CDR3 DNA: TGTGCCAGCAGTGATGGGGGATCTAACTATGGCTACACCTTC.

This clone occurred a few times. The CDR3 DNA reads TGTGCCAGTAGTTCCCCCGGGCTTGCGGGAGAGACCCAGTACTTC. Translated: CASSSPGLAGETQYF. The chain links TRBV19 to TRBJ2-5; a possible D gene is TRBD2 (5 bases). The CDR3 covers 15 residues. V shed 5 bases and J shed 4 bases, with 17 bases lying between them. The germline V gene has CDR1 LNHDA and CDR2 SQIVND (reference sequence).

On this clone itself: The same CDR3 can be traced to other DNA sequences in this sample. The rearrangement joins TRBV5-1 to TRBJ2-5, with D perhaps matching TRBD1 (6 bases). Trimming stripped 3 bases from V and 1 base from J, with 10 bases between. Germline assignment: CDR1 SGHRS and CDR2 YFSETQ. CDR3 length equals 14 residues. This CDR3 reads CASSSGQTQETQYF. CDR3 in DNA: TGCGCCAGCAGCTCTGGACAGACCCAAGAGACCCAGTACTTC.

The chain links TRBV27 to TRBJ1-5, with D possibly matching TRBD1 (6 bases). V was clipped by 6 bases and J by 0 bases, with 12 bases between them. This CDR3 is built from 15 residues. Germline V CDR1 and CDR2: MNHEY, SMNVEV (reference sequence). In nucleotides, the CDR3 is TGTGCCAGCAGCACCAGGGGCTATAGCAATCAGCCCCAGCATTTT. Its translation: CASSTRGYSNQPQHF.

The genes are TRBV6-5 and TRBJ2-7; TRBD2 matches at 7 bases. V gave up 0 bases and J gave up 2 bases; unmatched junction bases: 4. The germline gives CDR1 MNHEY, CDR2 SVGAGI. The CDR3 length is 15 residues. The CDR3 DNA follows: TGTGCCAGCAGTTACTCCTCGGCGGGGGCCTACGAGCAGTACTTC. Amino acids: CASSYSSAGAYEQYF.